The clone carrying this TCR beta chain was observed a single time. Only in-frame clones appear in the TCRdb table, and some are missing; sequencing was by immunoSEQ multiplex PCR. The table includes 200,000 to 300,000 clones, approximately 95% detected once. The CDR3 loop spans 13 amino acids. V was pared by 5 bases and J by 7 bases, with 5 bases of the junction left unmatched. This sample was included in a study of T cell responses to AZD1222 COVID-19 vaccine. V is TRBV12-3 or TRBV12-4 and J is TRBJ1-5; 7 bases are shared with TRBD1. The clonotype comes from an adult in good health. Sequences were derived from peripheral blood, sampled on day 0 of AZD1222 vaccination. CDR3 DNA sequence: TGTGCCAGCAGTATTACAGGGGACCAGCCCCAGCATTTT. This sequence encodes CASSITGDQPQHF.